A selection of T cell receptor beta chains follows, all from one sample in a study of T cells after yellow fever vaccination. One entry per CDR3 protein results from TCRdb running MiXCR on the 5' RACE reads. The repertoire holds under 30,000 distinct CDR3 sequences, with about 4.7% as singletons. The source material was CD8+ T cells sorted from PBMCs, sampled 10 days after the yellow fever booster vaccination. These receptors were collected from a man aged 30-40 years who received the YFV17D yellow fever vaccine. Each CDR3 is given without its conserved first and last residue.

CDR3aa: ASSNSGANVLT
v_gene: TRBV6-2/TRBV6-3
j_gene: TRBJ2-6

CDR3aa: ATSRDSTDHGYT
v_gene: TRBV15
j_gene: TRBJ1-2

CDR3aa: ATSPFRRLARTSSYEQY
v_gene: TRBV24-1
j_gene: TRBJ2-7

CDR3aa: SARVDLLEGETWDEQY
v_gene: TRBV20-1
j_gene: TRBJ2-7

CDR3aa: ASSQDIKGQGGTSAPYNEQF
v_gene: TRBV4-1
j_gene: TRBJ2-1

CDR3aa: SARDIEPGPSADTQY
v_gene: TRBV20-1
j_gene: TRBJ2-3

CDR3aa: ASSYSGPGLILLAGAETQY
v_gene: TRBV6-2/TRBV6-3
j_gene: TRBJ2-5

CDR3aa: ASSRPGGETQY
v_gene: TRBV6-1
j_gene: TRBJ2-5

CDR3aa: ASSFREVETQY
v_gene: TRBV28
j_gene: TRBJ2-5

CDR3aa: ASSSFRDRGSTGELF
v_gene: TRBV6-6
j_gene: TRBJ2-2

CDR3aa: ASSQNRVSTDTQY
v_gene: TRBV4-3
j_gene: TRBJ2-3

CDR3aa: ATSSGRGIGYEQY
v_gene: TRBV15
j_gene: TRBJ2-7

CDR3aa: ASSPTSSKNEQF
v_gene: TRBV7-9
j_gene: TRBJ2-1

CDR3aa: ASSLASFSSDTQY
v_gene: TRBV27
j_gene: TRBJ2-3

CDR3aa: ASSLYRPASSGNTIY
v_gene: TRBV7-9
j_gene: TRBJ1-3

CDR3aa: ASSVAGESSYNEQF
v_gene: TRBV9
j_gene: TRBJ2-1

CDR3aa: ATSFPKRGSEQY
v_gene: TRBV15
j_gene: TRBJ2-7

CDR3aa: ASSLLSGLSTDTQY
v_gene: TRBV7-9
j_gene: TRBJ2-3

CDR3aa: ASSLLGAGKDHEQY
v_gene: TRBV4-3
j_gene: TRBJ2-7

CDR3aa: ASSPTGTEAF
v_gene: TRBV7-8
j_gene: TRBJ1-1

CDR3aa: CARGRPSKDTGELF
v_gene: TRBV20-1
j_gene: TRBJ2-2

CDR3aa: SARDPRNEQF
v_gene: TRBV20-1
j_gene: TRBJ2-1

CDR3aa: ASSPPAAMTGELF
v_gene: TRBV18
j_gene: TRBJ2-2

CDR3aa: ASSYSGGYGYT
v_gene: TRBV6-5
j_gene: TRBJ1-2

CDR3aa: ASSVGFSHEQY
v_gene: TRBV6-2/TRBV6-3
j_gene: TRBJ2-7

CDR3aa: ASGLRDRGVGAGDTQY
v_gene: TRBV25-1
j_gene: TRBJ2-3

CDR3aa: ASSYSLDMNTEAF
v_gene: TRBV6-5
j_gene: TRBJ1-1

CDR3aa: ASSYGLAVQETQY
v_gene: TRBV6-5
j_gene: TRBJ2-5

CDR3aa: ASSRLLADTGELF
v_gene: TRBV12-3/TRBV12-4
j_gene: TRBJ2-2